What follows is one T cell receptor (beta chain) and its context. In this sample, this clonotype turned up many times. The antigen it binds to is not known. No per-base quality is available; no much larger clone lies one base away. The sample is drawn from a study of T cells in Graves' hyperthyroidism and ophthalmopathy (dated by TCRdb to the late 2010s). The study in broad terms: Peripheral blood was sampled at the time of initial diagnosis, prior to any treatment. To identify TCR V-J signatures that set the groups apart, the researchers used a discovery cohort of roughly 100 patients, made up of 40 to 45 with Graves' ophthalmopathy and 57 with stable Graves' hyperthyroidism. Whether ophthalmopathy could be predicted prospectively was tested in an independent validation cohort made up of 18 to 20 hyperthyroidism patients plus 17 patients who later progressed to ophthalmopathy. For training and testing, the 110 or so patients in the discovery cohort were randomly divided in a 7:3 ratio. Thyroid tissue and blood T-cell repertoires from six Graves' hyperthyroidism patients were also compared in the study. After blood sampling, hyperthyroidism patients were treated with methimazole at a starting dose of 30 mg daily, and ophthalmopathy patients were treated with high-dose intravenous methylprednisolone. The paper reports TCR Vbeta CDR3 sequencing of more than 120 peripheral blood samples: approximately 41 ophthalmopathy, fewer than 85 hyperthyroidism and approximately 17 progressor patients.

Stable Graves' hyperthyroidism was defined as the absence of progression to ophthalmopathy over 18 months of follow-up. Hyperthyroidism patients were aged 18 to 65 years and newly diagnosed, with disease duration of less than 2 months. Exclusion was applied to patients with uncontrolled infections, other autoimmune diseases, pregnancy or lactation. Diagnoses were established on the basis of clinical symptoms, serum thyroxine and TRAb, thyroid ultrasound, and orbital computed tomography. Ficoll-Paque density gradient centrifugation was used to isolate PBMCs from 8.5 to 10 ml of fresh peripheral blood. Trizol reagent was used to extract total RNA, and RNA quality was then checked on an Agilent 2100 Bioanalyzer. Study-wide conclusions, independent of this receptor: In cross-validation, a model built on a 13 V-J signature told ophthalmopathy apart from stable hyperthyroidism with less than 90% sensitivity and around 83% specificity, and in testing the same model reached 80%/75%. Most expanded thyroid clonotypes (frequency above 0.001) were also detected in blood, a finding suggesting that blood repertoires may reflect thyroid immune responses. In validation, the model predicted progression to ophthalmopathy with 55% to 71% sensitivity and about 72% specificity, a median of 6.5 months before onset. No statistical method was used to set the sample size in advance, and investigators knew the group allocation.

TCR beta CDR3 regions were amplified from RNA transcripts. For the first round of RT-PCR on the TCR CDR3, the HTBI primer set was used together with the Qiagen OneStep RT-PCR kit. Libraries were constructed in a second round of multiplex PCR, after which size selection and purification were performed. Libraries were sequenced paired-end with 100 bp reads on an Illumina HiSeq2000. For the original study's pipeline: SOAPnuke was used to process the raw data, removing reads that contained adapters or uncalled bases, had a mean Phred below 15, or lacked an exact match to the constant primer or identifier. COPE v1.2.5 was used to merge the high-quality paired reads, and each unique nucleotide sequence was defined as a clonotype. Clonotypes were aligned to IMGT TRBV, TRBD and TRBJ reference segments using MiTCR v1.1. The analysis was restricted to V-J combinations with a frequency above 0.0001, which together covered just over 98% of the repertoires. A TCS score was defined as the ratio of F50 (clonal expansion) to E x V (chaos), with BLOSUM62-based TCRdist applied between CDR3 peptides within each V-J. Welch's t-statistics and random forest reduced fewer than 600 V-J features to 10 to 15, which were used in a naive Bayes classifier (R e1071). The raw public data were reprocessed by TCRdb itself: fastp quality trimming at Q25, MiXCR clonotype calling, in-frame beta chains only. A single entry per CDR3 protein holds the most common genes and DNA from its merged rows. TCRdb's processing, not the study's, gives the V and J calls here. For this sample the table gives about 480,000 distinct CDR3 sequences, of which around an eighth were detected only once. The ten largest clones add up to less than 20% of the sample.

Sequences KGHSH (CDR1) and LQKENI (CDR2) are obtained from the germline V gene. Reading from cysteine to valine, the CDR3 counts 15 amino acids. Only CDR3 DNA remains: 45 bases, in frame from the first base. The germline V end is reduced by 6 bases and the J end by 6 bases; junction bases left unmatched: 8. The TCR originated in a woman aged 18-30 years with Graves' hyperthyroidism. The receptor chain draws on TRBV18 and TRBJ2-7; TRBD2 fits 13 bases in the junction. The sequenced sample was blood. The CDR3 protein: CASSLLAGGQGEQYV. The DNA is TGTGCCAGCTCCCTACTAGCGGGAGGGCAGGGCGAGCAGTACGTC.